This T cell receptor (beta chain) emerged from a study of identical twins (dated by TCRdb to about 2016). About the full investigation: TCR alpha and beta repertoires from monozygotic twins, unrelated adults of various ages and cord blood were deep-sequenced to test whether fetal clonotypes persist. To rule out contamination, the twin experiments were replicated at different times with different library preparation protocols.

As for this clonotype: Its recognized antigen is unknown. Base qualities are not recorded, but no much larger clone differs from it by a single base.

Findings and caveats that apply to the study as a whole: The excess sharing between twins in beta out-of-frame sequences was weaker because fewer shared sequences reduced the signal-to-noise ratio. Compared with coincidental sharing between unrelated individuals, an excess of low generation-probability sequences was observed among out-of-frame TCR alpha sequences shared between twins. In monozygotic twins, recombination models systematically underestimated out-of-frame TCR alpha sharing, but the models matched the sharing seen between unrelated individuals. Because the same donors could not be followed over many years, the conclusions depended on cross-sectional statistical analysis. Fewer insertions were carried by abundant cord blood beta clonotypes; a weaker similar trend was observed in young adult naive repertoires, while no such trend was observed in memory repertoires. Zero-insertion analyses could be partly confounded by invariant T cells such as MAIT and iNKT, though diverse VJ usage argued against such confounding for most clonotypes.

Every donor in the study was a healthy Caucasian. The twin cohort consisted of three pairs of female monozygotic twins, all aged about 18 to 30 years. Positive isolation kits from Invitrogen were used to isolate the CD4+ and CD8+ T cell populations. From the cysteine through the phenylalanine, the CDR3 covers 16 amino acids. Only CDR3 DNA is held: 48 bases, read in frame from base 1. CDR1 and CDR2 were assigned from the germline V gene as MNHEY and SVGEGT. V is clipped by 4 bases and J by 2 bases, and the sequence between their germline boundaries is 12 bases long. The library was prepared using 5' RACE. The sample was run on an Illumina HiSeq 2000. Template switching added a universal primer binding site, and the final cDNA carried a unique molecular identifier that allowed TCR cDNA molecules to be counted accurately. Specific primers in the conserved constant-segment region were used to synthesize first-strand cDNA for TCR alpha and beta chains. To control for contamination, every cDNA library was double barcoded, receiving both a SMART-Mk sample barcode and Illumina barcodes. TruSeq adapter sequences, together with Illumina sample barcodes, were added in two successive PCR steps. Sequencing of the TCR alpha and beta cDNA libraries was done on the Illumina HiSeq platform using custom primers. As for the original processing: Unique molecular identifiers were extracted from raw reads with MiGEC, and CDR3 positions were determined with MiXCR. Recombination models were inferred per individual with the repgenHMM and IGoR tools using an EM algorithm. Shared clonotype analysis was performed with the tcR package in R, normalizing sharing by the product of cloneset sizes. To study raw recombination without the effects of thymic and clonal selection, out-of-frame nonproductive sequences were analyzed. TCRdb cleaned the public reads at Q25 with fastp, built clones with MiXCR and kept in-frame beta chains. A single entry per CDR3 protein holds the most common genes and DNA from its merged rows. In this record, the V and J calls reflect TCRdb's handling and not the investigators' own analysis. The sample table contains around 480,000 distinct CDR3 sequences; only one count was recorded for approximately 15% of them. In total, the top ten clones hold 0.4% to 0.55% of the sample.

These data are also associated with another study on yellow fever vaccine responses in identical twins. According to the second study: The T cell response to vaccination in identical twins was reported by the authors to appear partly convergent and partly personalized. In the study, vaccine-responding T cell clones were precisely tracked in identical twins.

This chain joins TRBV6-2 or TRBV6-3 to TRBJ2-6, with a weak D call of TRBD1 (5 bases match). Sample: CD4+ T cells sorted from blood. This TCR was recovered from a woman between 18 and 29 years old in good health. The bases read TGTGCCAGCAGTTCCCATCAGGGTACTGGGGCCAACGTCCTGACTTTC. This is translated as CASSSHQGTGANVLTF.